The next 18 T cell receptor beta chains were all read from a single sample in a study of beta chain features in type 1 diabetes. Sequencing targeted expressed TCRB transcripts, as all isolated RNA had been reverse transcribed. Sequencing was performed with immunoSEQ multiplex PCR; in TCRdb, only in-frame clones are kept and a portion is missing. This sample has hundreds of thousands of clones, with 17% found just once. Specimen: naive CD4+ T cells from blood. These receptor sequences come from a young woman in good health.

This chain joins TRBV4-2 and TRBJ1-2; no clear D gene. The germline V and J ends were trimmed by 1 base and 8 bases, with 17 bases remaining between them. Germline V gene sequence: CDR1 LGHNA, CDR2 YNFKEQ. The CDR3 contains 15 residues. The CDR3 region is CASSQGVAGARGYTF. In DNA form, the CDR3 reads TGTGCCAGCAGCCAAGGAGTAGCGGGCGCGAGGGGCTACACCTTC.

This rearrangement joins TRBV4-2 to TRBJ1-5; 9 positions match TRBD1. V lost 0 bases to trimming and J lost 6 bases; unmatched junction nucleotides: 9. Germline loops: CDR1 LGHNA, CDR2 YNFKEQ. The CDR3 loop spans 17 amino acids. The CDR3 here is CASSQEKGQGFFQPQHF. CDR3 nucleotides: TGTGCCAGCAGCCAAGAGAAGGGACAGGGTTTCTTTCAGCCCCAGCATTTT.

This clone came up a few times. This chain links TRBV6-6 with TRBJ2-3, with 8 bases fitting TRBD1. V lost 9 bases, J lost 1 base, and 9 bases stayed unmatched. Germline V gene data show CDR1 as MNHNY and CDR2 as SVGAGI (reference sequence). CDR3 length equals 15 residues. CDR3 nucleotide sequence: TGTGCCAGTTCAAGATCGGGACAGGGCACAGATACGCAGTATTTT. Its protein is CASSRSGQGTDTQYF.

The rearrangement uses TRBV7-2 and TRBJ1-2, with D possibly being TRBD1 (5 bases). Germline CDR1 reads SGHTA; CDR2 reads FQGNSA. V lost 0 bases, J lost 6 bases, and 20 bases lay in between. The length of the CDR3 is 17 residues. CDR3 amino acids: CASSLANAFRVIDGYTF. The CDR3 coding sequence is TGTGCCAGCAGCTTAGCGAATGCCTTCAGGGTTATTGATGGCTACACCTTC.

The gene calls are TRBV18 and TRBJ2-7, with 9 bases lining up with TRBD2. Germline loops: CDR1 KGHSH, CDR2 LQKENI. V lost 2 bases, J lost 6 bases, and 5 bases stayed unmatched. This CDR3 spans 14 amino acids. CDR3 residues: CASSPSSGMVEQYF. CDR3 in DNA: TGTGCCAGCTCACCATCTAGCGGGATGGTCGAGCAGTACTTC.

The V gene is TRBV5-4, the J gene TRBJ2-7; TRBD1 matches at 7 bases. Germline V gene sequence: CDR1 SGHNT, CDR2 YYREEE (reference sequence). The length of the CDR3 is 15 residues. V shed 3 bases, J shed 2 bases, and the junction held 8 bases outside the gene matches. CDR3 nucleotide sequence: TGTGCCAGCAGCTCAAACAGGGGTGATACCTACGAGCAGTACTTC. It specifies CASSSNRGDTYEQYF.

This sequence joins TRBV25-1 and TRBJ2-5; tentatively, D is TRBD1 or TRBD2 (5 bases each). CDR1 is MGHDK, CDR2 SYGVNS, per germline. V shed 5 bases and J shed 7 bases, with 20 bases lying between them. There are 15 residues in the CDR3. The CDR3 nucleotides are TGTGCCAGCAGTCAGACCGGGACGAGGTCAACGACCCAGTACTTC. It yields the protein CASSQTGTRSTTQYF.

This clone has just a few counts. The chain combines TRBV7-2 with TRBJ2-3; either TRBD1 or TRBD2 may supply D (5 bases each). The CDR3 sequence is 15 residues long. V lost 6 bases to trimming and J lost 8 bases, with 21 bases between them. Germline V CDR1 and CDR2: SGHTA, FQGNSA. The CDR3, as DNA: TGTGCCAGCAGAGAGAACCGGGACCTTTCCTTTACGCAGTATTTT. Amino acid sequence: CASRENRDLSFTQYF.

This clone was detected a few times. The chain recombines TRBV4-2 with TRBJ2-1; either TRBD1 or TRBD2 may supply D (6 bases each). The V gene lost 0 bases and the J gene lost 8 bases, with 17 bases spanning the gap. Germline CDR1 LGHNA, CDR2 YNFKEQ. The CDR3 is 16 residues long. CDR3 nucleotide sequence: TGTGCCAGCAGCCAAGATGGGGGCGGAGGGGACGATGAGCAGTTCTTC. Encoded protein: CASSQDGGGGDDEQFF.

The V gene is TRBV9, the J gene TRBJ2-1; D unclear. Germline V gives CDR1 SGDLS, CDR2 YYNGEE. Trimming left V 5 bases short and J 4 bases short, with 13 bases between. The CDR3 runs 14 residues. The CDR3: CASSPTSAYNEQFF. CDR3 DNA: TGTGCCAGCAGTCCGACAAGCGCGTACAATGAGCAGTTCTTC.

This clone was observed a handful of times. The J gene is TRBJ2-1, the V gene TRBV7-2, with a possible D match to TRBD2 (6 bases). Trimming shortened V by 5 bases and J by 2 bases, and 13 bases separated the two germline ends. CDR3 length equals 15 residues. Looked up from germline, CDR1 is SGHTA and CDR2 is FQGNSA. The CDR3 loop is CASSVSSVTYNEQFF. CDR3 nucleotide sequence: TGTGCCAGCAGCGTATCTAGCGTTACCTACAATGAGCAGTTCTTC.

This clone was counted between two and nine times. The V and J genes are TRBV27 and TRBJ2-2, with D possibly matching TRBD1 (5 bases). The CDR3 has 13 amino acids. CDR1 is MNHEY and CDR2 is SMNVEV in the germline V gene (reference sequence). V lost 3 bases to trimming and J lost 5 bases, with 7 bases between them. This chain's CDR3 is CASSFRETGELFF. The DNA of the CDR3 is TGTGCCAGCAGTTTCAGGGAAACCGGGGAGCTGTTTTTT.

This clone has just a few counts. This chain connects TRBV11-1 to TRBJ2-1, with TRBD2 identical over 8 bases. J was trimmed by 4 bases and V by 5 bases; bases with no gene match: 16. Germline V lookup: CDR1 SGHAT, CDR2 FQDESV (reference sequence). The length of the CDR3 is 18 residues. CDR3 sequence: CASSPLWAGGTVYNEQFF. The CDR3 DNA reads TGTGCCAGCAGCCCATTGTGGGCGGGAGGAACGGTATACAATGAGCAGTTCTTC.

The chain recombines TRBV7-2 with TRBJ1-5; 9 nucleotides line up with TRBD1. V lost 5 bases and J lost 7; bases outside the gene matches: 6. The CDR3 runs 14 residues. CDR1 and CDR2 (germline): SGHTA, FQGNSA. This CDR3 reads CASSTGQGRQPQHF. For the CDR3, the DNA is TGTGCCAGCAGCACCGGACAGGGGAGGCAGCCCCAGCATTTT.

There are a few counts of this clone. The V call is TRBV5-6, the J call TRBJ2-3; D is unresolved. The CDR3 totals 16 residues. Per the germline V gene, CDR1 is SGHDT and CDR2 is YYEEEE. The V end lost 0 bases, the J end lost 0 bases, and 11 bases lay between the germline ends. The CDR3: CASSLAFGASTDTQYF. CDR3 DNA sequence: TGTGCCAGCAGCTTGGCCTTCGGAGCTAGCACAGATACGCAGTATTTT. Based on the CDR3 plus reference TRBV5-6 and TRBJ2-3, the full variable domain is DAGVTQSPTHLIKTRGQQVTLRCSPKSGHDTVSWYQQALGQGPQFIFQYYEEEERQRGNFPDRFSGHQFPNYSSELNVNALLLGDSALYLCASSLAFGASTDTQYFGPGTRLTVL.

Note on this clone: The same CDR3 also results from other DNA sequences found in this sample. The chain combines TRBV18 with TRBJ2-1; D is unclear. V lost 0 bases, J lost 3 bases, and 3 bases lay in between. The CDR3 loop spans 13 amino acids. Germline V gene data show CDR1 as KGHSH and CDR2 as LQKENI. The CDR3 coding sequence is TGTGCCAGCTCACCACCTAGCTACAATGAGCAGTTCTTC. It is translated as CASSPPSYNEQFF.

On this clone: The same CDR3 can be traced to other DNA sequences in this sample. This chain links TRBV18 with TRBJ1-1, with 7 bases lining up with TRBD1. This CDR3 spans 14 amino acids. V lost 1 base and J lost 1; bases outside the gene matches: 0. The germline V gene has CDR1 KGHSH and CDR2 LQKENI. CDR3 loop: CASSPRTGNTEAFF. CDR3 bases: TGTGCCAGCTCACCACGGACAGGGAACACTGAAGCTTTCTTT.

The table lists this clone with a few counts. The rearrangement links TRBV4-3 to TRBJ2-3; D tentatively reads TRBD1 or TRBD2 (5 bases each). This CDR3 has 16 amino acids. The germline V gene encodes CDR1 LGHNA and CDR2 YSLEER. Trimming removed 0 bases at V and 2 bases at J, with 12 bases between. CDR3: CASSQELGVSTDTQYF. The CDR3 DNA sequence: TGCGCCAGCAGCCAAGAACTAGGGGTTTCCACAGATACGCAGTATTTT.